The clone carrying this T cell receptor (beta chain) has a single count. Its antigen is not identified. The junction differs from germline at one of its ends, possibly a read error. CAS ≥3, NOSPECS ≥4, moderate-to-severe activity and duration under 3 months marked donors with ophthalmopathy. The diagnostic workup employed clinical symptoms, serum thyroxine, TRAb, thyroid ultrasound and orbital computed tomography. Amplification targeted the TCR beta CDR3 regions, with RNA transcripts as the source material. HTBI primers served in a first-round RT-PCR, which a second-round multiplex PCR followed. From the multiplex PCR reads, TCRdb called clonotypes with MiXCR, one entry per CDR3 protein. Of fewer than 600,000 distinct CDR3 sequences listed, approximately 14% are singletons. Germline CDR1 reads MNHNS; CDR2 reads SASEGT. This CDR3 is built from 11 residues. The entry originates in a study of Graves' ophthalmopathy and Graves' hyperthyroidism. Study-level results: Progression of ophthalmopathy was predicted by the model with around 70% sensitivity and under 75% specificity. Blood also carried most expanded thyroid clonotypes exceeding 0.001 frequency.

The receptor was derived from a woman in her thirties with Graves' ophthalmopathy. The specimen was blood. The rearrangement uses TRBV6-1 and TRBJ1-5; no firm D call. The CDR3 here is CASAEYQPQHF. The CDR3 region has the DNA TGTGCCAGCGCAGAATATCAGCCGCAGCATTTT.